This T cell receptor beta chain was recovered during a study of T cells after yellow fever vaccination. Each CDR3 protein is one row after TCRdb ran MiXCR on the 5' RACE reads. The data contain roughly 500,000 distinct CDR3 sequences, roughly 19% of them seen just once; the ten biggest clones take up roughly an eighth. With respect to this clonotype: Its antigen is as yet unknown.

The V and J ends lost 4 bases and 10 bases respectively, with 34 bases between them. The CDR3 contains 19 residues. Germline V gene data show CDR1 as MDHEN and CDR2 as SYDVKM. Study outcomes and limitations: Booster samples showed a return of most primary-vaccination clones (approximately 96% CD4, approximately 88% CD8). The study noted that FACS-sorted repertoires could contain abundant clonotypes contaminating from the bulk population. Though weaker, the secondary response peaked faster, on day 5 versus 15.

V is TRBV28 and J is TRBJ2-5; possibly TRBD1 for D (8 bases). The receptor was isolated from a man aged 25 to 40 who received the YFV17D yellow fever vaccine. Sequencing used PBMCs, obtained 15 days after the yellow fever booster vaccination. The CDR3 is CASSSSLPREGQAQNVQYF. As DNA, the CDR3 is TGTGCCAGCAGTTCCTCACTCCCGAGGGAGGGACAGGCCCAAAATGTCCAGTACTTC.